Presented here are 17 T cell receptor beta chains from one specimen sequenced in a study of cytomegalovirus exposure and HLA in healthy donors. The primer mix had 60 Vbeta and 13 Jbeta primers. Clones were read by immunoSEQ multiplex PCR, and TCRdb kept only the in-frame ones, dropping some. The sample carries 150,000 to 200,000 clones, roughly four fifths recorded once. Sequenced material: PBMCs. The receptors shown here come from a woman aged 18-29 years in good health and CMV-seropositive.

Only one count was recorded for this clone. This rearrangement joins TRBV30 to TRBJ1-3, with 8 bases fitting TRBD1. Trimming cost V 5 bases and J 2 bases; bases outside gene matches: 8. From germline, CDR1 is GTSNPN and CDR2 SVGIG (reference sequence). This CDR3 is 15 amino acids long. In DNA, the CDR3 is TGTGCCTGGTCACAGGGGGTCTCTCCTGGAAACACCATATATTTT. Its translation: CAWSQGVSPGNTIYF.

This chain joins TRBV6-1 and TRBJ2-1; D not certain. Trimming pared 10 bases from V and 3 bases from J, leaving 7 bases between. Germline V gene data show CDR1 as MNHNS and CDR2 as SASEGT. The CDR3 has 11 amino acids. CDR3 DNA sequence: TGTGCCACCTCCTTCTACAATGAGCAGTTCTTC. Residues: CATSFYNEQFF.

V is TRBV10-1 and J is TRBJ1-2; no definite D call. Germline CDR1 reads WNHNN; CDR2 reads SYGVQD (reference sequence). The CDR3 runs to 15 residues. Trimming pared 0 bases from V and 0 bases from J, leaving 8 bases between. The CDR3 loop reads CASSESFGANYGYTF. The CDR3 bases are TGCGCCAGCAGTGAGTCCTTCGGAGCTAACTATGGCTACACCTTC.

About this clone: Compared with germline, one end of the junction differs, possibly owing to a read error. The chain combines TRBV7-8 with TRBJ2-3; 9 bases agree with TRBD2. Germline loops: CDR1 SGHVS, CDR2 FQNEAQ. The CDR3 is made up of 13 amino acids. CDR3 nucleotide sequence: TGTGCCAGCTCTAGCGGGGTCACAGGTACGCAGTATTTT. Translating gives CASSSGVTGTQYF.

The chain uses TRBV7-9 and TRBJ1-1, with TRBD1 matching 8 bases. This CDR3 spans 17 amino acids. In germline, CDR1 is SEHNR, CDR2 FQNEAQ (reference sequence). The V and J ends lost 5 bases and 4 bases, in that order; junction bases with no gene match: 15. In nucleotides, the CDR3 is TGTGCCAGCAGCCCAAGGAGCCGACAGGGGTCGAGCACTGAAGCTTTCTTT. Its protein is CASSPRSRQGSSTEAFF.

In its sample, this clone was seen once. Other DNA sequences in this specimen translate into the identical CDR3. The chain joins TRBV2 to TRBJ2-1; 11 bases fit TRBD2. The CDR3 has 15 amino acids. Germline trimming cut 5 bases from V and 2 bases from J; bases unmatched to any gene: 2. Germline V gene sequence: CDR1 SNHLY, CDR2 FYNNEI. CDR3: CASSILAGAYNEQFF. CDR3 coding DNA: TGTGCCAGCAGTATACTAGCGGGGGCCTACAATGAGCAGTTCTTC.

The count of this clone is one. This chain uses TRBV9 with TRBJ2-7, with D perhaps matching TRBD1 (5 bases). The ends were cut back, 0 bases at V and 5 bases at J, with 12 bases in the middle. CDR1 and CDR2 from the germline V gene are SGDLS and YYNGEE. The CDR3 runs to 14 residues. The CDR3 spells CASSVGGFLDEQYF. The CDR3 DNA reads as TGTGCCAGCAGCGTAGGGGGCTTCCTCGACGAGCAGTACTTC.

The J gene is TRBJ1-2, the V gene TRBV2; 9 bases agree with TRBD1. V gave up 4 bases and J gave up 4 bases; unmatched junction bases: 4. The germline V gene encodes CDR1 SNHLY and CDR2 FYNNEI. The CDR3 consists of 14 residues. The CDR3 loop reads CASSVTGGGYGYTF. CDR3 DNA: TGTGCCAGCAGTGTGACAGGGGGAGGCTATGGCTACACCTTC. Using reference TRBV2 and TRBJ1-2 for the parts outside the CDR3, the full variable domain is EPEVTQTPSHQVTQMGQEVILRCVPISNHLYFYWYRQILGQKVEFLVSFYNNEISEKSEIFDDQFSVERPDGSNFTLKIRSTKLEDSAMYFCASSVTGGGYGYTFGSGTRLTVV.

The genes are TRBV6-5 and TRBJ2-2; 13 bases match TRBD2. The ends lost 6 bases at V and 8 bases at J; junction bases unmatched: 6. From germline, CDR1 is MNHEY and CDR2 SVGAGI. The CDR3 runs 15 residues. DNA for the CDR3: TGTGCCAGCAGCTTACTAGCGGGGGGGCCGGGGGAGCTGTTTTTT. It translates to CASSLLAGGPGELFF.

The chain is built from TRBV5-4 and TRBJ2-5; 10 bases line up with TRBD1. The end of the DNA aligns better with TRBJ2-7, so the J call may be wrong. This CDR3 region has 14 residues. Germline loops: CDR1 SGHNT, CDR2 YYREEE (reference sequence). CDR3 loop: CASRDRGRSHEQYF. CDR3 bases: TGTGCCAGCCGGGACAGGGGACGTTCCCACGAGCAGTACTTC.

The CDR3 loop reads CASSLAVQPQHF. In DNA form, the CDR3 reads TGTGCCAGCAGTTTAGCGGTTCAGCCCCAGCATTTT. This chain uses TRBV28 with TRBJ1-5; D unresolved. Germline values: CDR1 MDHEN, CDR2 SYDVKM. V was cut by 2 bases and J by 6 bases, with 5 bases left in between. The CDR3 runs to 12 residues.

This sequence joins TRBV7-8 and TRBJ1-1; D not resolved. Per the germline V gene, CDR1 is SGHVS and CDR2 is FQNEAQ. The ends were cut back, 4 bases at V and 7 bases at J, with 10 bases in the middle. The CDR3 runs to 12 residues. Here the CDR3 reads CASSSQRGEAFF. For the CDR3, the DNA is TGTGCCAGCAGCTCTCAGAGAGGTGAAGCTTTCTTT.

This clone was recorded once. The J gene is TRBJ2-1, the V gene TRBV11-2; 8 bases are a match to TRBD2. CDR3 size: 13 residues. The V gene end was trimmed by 8 bases and the J gene end by 4 bases; junction bases not matched to a gene: 4. CDR1 and CDR2 (germline): SGHAT, FQNNGV. CDR3 sequence: CASAVAGYNEQFF. DNA for the CDR3: TGTGCCAGCGCGGTAGCGGGGTACAATGAGCAGTTCTTC.

This clone is a singleton in its sample. This chain connects TRBV19 to TRBJ1-1; possible D gene TRBD1, 5 bases. Germline V CDR1 and CDR2: LNHDA, SQIVND (reference sequence). The CDR3 has 13 residues. V was trimmed by 7 bases and J by 4 bases, leaving 13 bases between them. CDR3 nucleotide sequence: TGTGCCAGTATCGGGGGGGGTGGCACTGAAGCTTTCTTT. Its protein product is CASIGGGGTEAFF.

The chain combines TRBV7-2 with TRBJ2-7, with 9 bases fitting TRBD2. CDR1 is SGHTA, CDR2 FQGNSA, per germline. The trim removed 4 bases at V and 5 bases at J, leaving 9 bases unmatched. This CDR3 spans 15 amino acids. CDR3 sequence (DNA): TGTGCCAGCAGCTATTATTTAGCGGGGGTCCACGAGCAGTACTTC. Its translation is CASSYYLAGVHEQYF.

The genes are TRBV28 and TRBJ2-7, with unresolved D. CDR3 length: 13 amino acids. CDR1 MDHEN and CDR2 SYDVKM come from the germline V gene. With 8 bases removed from V and 0 bases from J, the gap between germline ends came to 11 bases. CDR3 sequence: CASRTVSSYEQYF. The CDR3 nucleotides read TGTGCCAGCCGAACCGTGAGCTCCTACGAGCAGTACTTC. The complete variable domain, with remaining parts taken from reference TRBV28 and TRBJ2-7, reads DVKVTQSSRYLVKRTGEKVFLECVQDMDHENMFWYRQDPGLGLRLIYFSYDVKMKEKGDIPEGYSVSREKKERFSLILESASTNQTSMYLCASRTVSSYEQYFGPGTRLTVT.

The chain links TRBV2 to TRBJ1-2; 8 bases agree with TRBD1. This CDR3 is 14 amino acids long. The germline V gene has CDR1 SNHLY and CDR2 FYNNEI. J gave up 7 bases and V 8 bases, and 12 bases lay outside the gene matches. The CDR3 here is CASVPDRGGGGYTF. The CDR3 region has the DNA TGTGCCAGCGTCCCCGACAGGGGAGGGGGTGGCTACACCTTC.